The clone carrying this T cell receptor (beta chain) was observed a handful of times. Its antigen remains unidentified. Per sample, about 100,000 TCR templates were assayed. Using immunoSEQ multiplex PCR, the repertoire was profiled, and TCRdb retains in-frame clones only, with some absent. The sample yields over 50,000 clones, over 65% seen once. The CDR3 covers 15 residues. The germline V gene has CDR1 SGHNT and CDR2 YYREEE (reference sequence). Losses at the gene ends were 4 bases for V and 4 bases for J; bases not matched to a gene: 3. This sample is drawn from a study of siplizumab effects on memory and regulatory T cells. Overall study findings and caveats: The authors mapped only a minor fraction of alloreactive clones to unstimulated subsets. The naive T cell population seemed more diverse than memory cells and seemed a major contributor to the alloresponse.

Specimen: memory CD4+ T cells sorted from blood. The chain carries TRBV5-4 and TRBJ2-3; 13 bases agree with TRBD2. This clonotype originated in a human donor in good health. Written as DNA, the CDR3 is TGTGCCAGCAGCCTCGGACTAGCGGGAGCAGATACGCAGTATTTT. It is translated as CASSLGLAGADTQYF.